These T cell receptor beta chains were read from a single sample in a study of blood T cell repertoires in COVID-19. TCRdb's table, derived via immunoSEQ multiplex PCR, lists solely in-frame clones and lacks some. The sample has roughly 250,000 clones; approximately 83% are singletons. The sample was PBMCs or T cells enriched from blood (not recorded which). Every receptor here comes from a middle-aged woman with acute COVID-19. The CDR3 runs from the conserved cysteine through the conserved F or W. Each record gives: D gene, V gene, clone size, J gene, CDR3 protein, CDR3 DNA. A D gene is named only where the DNA matches it firmly. Size values are once, few and many counts, or a class for expanded clones, and some rows have none.

NA	TRBV11-2	NA	TRBJ1-1	CASSQTGKKAFF	TGTGCCAGCAGCCAGACTGGAAAGAAAGCTTTCTTT
TRBD1	TRBV12-5	few	TRBJ2-7	CASGPGTGSIEQYF	TGTGCTAGTGGACCCGGGACAGGGTCGATCGAGCAGTACTTC
NA	TRBV7-8	NA	TRBJ2-3	CASSLVTGADTDTQYF	TGTGCCAGCAGCTTAGTTACGGGAGCAGACACAGATACGCAGTATTTT
NA	TRBV4-1	NA	TRBJ2-1	CASSQDLRTGQFF	TGCGCCAGCAGCCAAGATCTCAGGACTGGACAGTTCTTC
NA	TRBV5-1	NA	TRBJ2-1	CASSYLNEQFF	TGCGCCAGCAGTTATCTGAATGAGCAGTTCTTC
NA	TRBV7-9	once	TRBJ2-1	CASSSPRDLYNEQFF	TGTGCCAGCAGCTCCCCTAGAGACCTCTACAATGAGCAGTTCTTC
NA	TRBV5-4	NA	TRBJ1-2	CASSLDGRNYGYTF	TGTGCCAGCAGCTTGGATGGCAGAAACTATGGCTACACCTTC
TRBD1	TRBV6-6	NA	TRBJ2-5	CASRPGTAQETQYF	TGTGCCAGCAGGCCCGGGACAGCCCAAGAGACCCAGTACTTC
NA	TRBV18	NA	TRBJ2-1	CASSPNSGASYNEQFF	TGTGCCAGCTCACCAAATTCGGGAGCGTCCTACAATGAGCAGTTCTTC
TRBD2	TRBV4-1	NA	TRBJ2-1	CASSRGTSGGREQFF	TGCGCCAGCAGCCGCGGGACTAGCGGCGGCAGGGAGCAGTTCTTC
TRBD2	TRBV18	few	TRBJ2-5	CASSPTSGTQETQYF	TGTGCCAGCTCACCGACTAGCGGGACTCAAGAGACCCAGTACTTC
TRBD1	TRBV2	NA	TRBJ2-7	CASSRDRGQIGHEQYF	TGTGCCAGCAGTAGGGACAGGGGGCAAATTGGCCACGAGCAGTACTTC
TRBD1	TRBV19	NA	TRBJ1-5	CASSTAGTGVRQPQHF	TGTGCCAGTAGTACAGCCGGGACAGGTGTAAGGCAGCCCCAGCATTTT
NA	TRBV5-5	once	TRBJ1-2	CASSLDGGWNYGYTF	TGTGCCAGCAGCTTGGATGGGGGGTGGAACTATGGCTACACCTTC
TRBD2	TRBV4-1	NA	TRBJ2-5	CASSQRLRETNQYF	TGCGCCAGCAGCCAGCGATTGCGGGAGACCAACCAGTACTTC
TRBD1	TRBV28	NA	TRBJ2-3	CASSLGVLQGYTDTQYF	TGTGCCAGCAGTTTAGGGGTTTTACAGGGGTACACAGATACGCAGTATTTT
TRBD2	TRBV2	NA	TRBJ2-7	CASSWSGNRDEQYF	TGTGCCAGCAGCTGGAGCGGGAACCGGGACGAGCAGTACTTC
TRBD1	TRBV10-3	NA	TRBJ1-3	CASWQGAKGNTIYF	TGTGCCTCGTGGCAGGGGGCGAAAGGAAACACCATATATTTT
TRBD2	TRBV18	once	TRBJ2-3	CASSPTSGNTDTQYF	TGTGCCAGCTCACCGACTAGCGGGAACACAGATACGCAGTATTTT
NA	TRBV19	NA	TRBJ2-1	CASSSPAVKNEQFF	TGTGCCAGTAGTTCCCCAGCGGTCAAAAATGAGCAGTTCTTC
TRBD1	TRBV7-6	few	TRBJ1-3	CASSLAQTGSNTIYF	TGTGCCAGCAGCTTAGCTCAGACAGGGTCGAACACCATATATTTT
NA	TRBV4-2	once	TRBJ1-1	CASSQRNTEAFF	TGTGCCAGCAGCCAGCGGAACACTGAAGCTTTCTTT
NA	TRBV12-3/TRBV12-4	once	TRBJ2-7	CASSLASSEQYF	TGTGCCAGCAGTTTGGCTAGCAGCGAGCAGTACTTC
NA	TRBV11-3	NA	TRBJ2-1	CASSLANEQFF	TGTGCCAGCAGCTTGGCCAATGAGCAGTTCTTC
NA	TRBV4-1	NA	TRBJ2-2	CASSRPTPGGGAGTGELFF	TGCGCCAGCAGCCGACCCACACCCGGTGGGGGGGCAGGTACCGGGGAGCTGTTTTTT
TRBD1	TRBV15	NA	TRBJ2-7	CATSITGTGAYEQYF	TGTGCCACCAGCATCACCGGGACAGGGGCATACGAGCAGTACTTC
NA	TRBV6-5	NA	TRBJ1-1	CASSQGLLNTEAFF	TGTGCCAGCAGTCAGGGACTTCTGAACACTGAAGCTTTCTTT
NA	TRBV9	NA	TRBJ1-6	CASSVEIETAVNSPLHF	TGTGCCAGCAGCGTAGAAATCGAGACAGCAGTAAATTCACCCCTCCACTTT
NA	TRBV30	NA	TRBJ2-7	CAWSVGLSSYEQYF	TGTGCCTGGAGTGTTGGACTTAGCTCCTACGAGCAGTACTTC
NA	TRBV3-1/TRBV3-2	once	TRBJ2-3	CASSQGLADTQYF	TGTGCCAGCAGCCAAGGACTAGCAGATACGCAGTATTTT
NA	TRBV9	NA	TRBJ1-4	CASSVDPGAREKLFF	TGTGCCAGCAGCGTAGATCCAGGGGCGAGAGAAAAACTGTTTTTT
TRBD2	TRBV4-1	NA	TRBJ2-2	CASSPREGGELFF	TGCGCCAGCAGCCCCCGGGAGGGCGGGGAGCTGTTTTTT
NA	TRBV5-1	NA	TRBJ2-3	CASSLAEDGGTDTQYF	TGCGCCAGCAGCTTGGCCGAGGACGGAGGCACGGATACGCAGTATTTT
NA	TRBV11-2	NA	TRBJ1-2	CASSFLQGPVGGYTF	TGTGCCAGCAGCTTTCTGCAGGGGCCAGTAGGTGGCTACACCTTC
TRBD2	TRBV7-9	NA	TRBJ2-1	CASSQRRGSGTVEQFF	TGTGCCAGCAGCCAACGAAGGGGTAGCGGGACGGTTGAGCAGTTCTTC
TRBD2	TRBV27	NA	TRBJ2-1	CASSPSVREVLYNEQFF	TGTGCCAGCAGTCCGTCCGTGCGGGAGGTTCTCTACAATGAGCAGTTCTTC
NA	TRBV13	NA	TRBJ1-1	CASSYRGTEAFF	TGTGCCAGCAGTTATAGGGGGACTGAAGCTTTCTTT
NA	TRBV5-4	NA	TRBJ1-1	CASSSWLKMNTEAFF	TGTGCCAGCAGCTCCTGGCTGAAAATGAACACTGAAGCTTTCTTT
TRBD1	TRBV27	NA	TRBJ2-1	CASSASQGTEQFF	TGTGCCAGCTCAGCATCACAGGGGACTGAGCAGTTCTTC
TRBD1	TRBV29-1	NA	TRBJ2-7	CSVEVGQVYEQYF	TGCAGCGTTGAAGTGGGACAGGTTTACGAGCAGTACTTC
TRBD1	TRBV7-8	few	TRBJ1-4	CASSLEGQSNEKLFF	TGTGCCAGCAGCTTAGAGGGACAGTCTAATGAAAAACTGTTTTTT
NA	TRBV11-3	NA	TRBJ1-5	CASSLEGGAPQHF	TGTGCCAGCAGCTTAGAGGGGGGTGCGCCCCAGCATTTT
NA	TRBV11-3	NA	TRBJ1-1	CASSLVDNTEAFF	TGTGCCAGCAGCTTAGTAGATAACACTGAAGCTTTCTTT